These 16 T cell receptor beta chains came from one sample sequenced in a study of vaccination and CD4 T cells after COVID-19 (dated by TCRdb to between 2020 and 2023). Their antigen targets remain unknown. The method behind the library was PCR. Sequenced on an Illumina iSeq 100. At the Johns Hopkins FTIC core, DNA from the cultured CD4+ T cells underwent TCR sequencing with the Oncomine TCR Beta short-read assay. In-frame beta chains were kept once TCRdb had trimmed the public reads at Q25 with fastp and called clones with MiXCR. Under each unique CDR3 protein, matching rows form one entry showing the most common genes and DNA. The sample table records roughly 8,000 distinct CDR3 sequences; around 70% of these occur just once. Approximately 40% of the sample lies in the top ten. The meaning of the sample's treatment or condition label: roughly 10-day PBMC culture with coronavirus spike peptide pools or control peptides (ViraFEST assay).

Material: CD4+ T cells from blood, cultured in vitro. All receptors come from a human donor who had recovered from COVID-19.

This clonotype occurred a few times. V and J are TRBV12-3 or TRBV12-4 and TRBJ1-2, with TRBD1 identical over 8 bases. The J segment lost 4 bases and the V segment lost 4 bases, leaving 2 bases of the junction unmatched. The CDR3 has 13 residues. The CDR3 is CASSSTGGYGYTF. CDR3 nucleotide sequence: TGTGCCAGCAGTTCAACAGGGGGCTATGGCTACACCTTC.

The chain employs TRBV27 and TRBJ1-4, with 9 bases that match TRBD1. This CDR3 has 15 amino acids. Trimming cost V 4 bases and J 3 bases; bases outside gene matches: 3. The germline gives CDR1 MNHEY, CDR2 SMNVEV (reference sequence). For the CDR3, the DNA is TGTGCCAGCAGTTCGGACAGGGGCCCTAATGAAAAACTGTTTTTT. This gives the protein CASSSDRGPNEKLFF.

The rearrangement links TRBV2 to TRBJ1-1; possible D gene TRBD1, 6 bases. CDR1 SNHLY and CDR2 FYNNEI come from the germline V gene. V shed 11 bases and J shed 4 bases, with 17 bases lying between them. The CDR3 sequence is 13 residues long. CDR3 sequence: CAGTDRPATEAFF. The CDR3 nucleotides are TGTGCCGGTACGGACAGACCGGCCACTGAAGCTTTCTTT.

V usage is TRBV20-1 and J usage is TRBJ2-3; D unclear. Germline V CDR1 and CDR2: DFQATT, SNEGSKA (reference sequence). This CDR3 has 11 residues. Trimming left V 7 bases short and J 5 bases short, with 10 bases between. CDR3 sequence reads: CSVAPRDTQYF. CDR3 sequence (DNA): TGCAGTGTCGCGCCACGAGATACGCAGTATTTT.

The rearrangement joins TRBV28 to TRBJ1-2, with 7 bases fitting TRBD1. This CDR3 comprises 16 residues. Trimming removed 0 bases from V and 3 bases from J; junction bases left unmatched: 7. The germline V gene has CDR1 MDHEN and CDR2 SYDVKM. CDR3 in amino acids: CASSLWERQGHYGYTF. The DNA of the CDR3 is TGTGCCAGCAGTTTATGGGAGCGACAGGGACACTATGGCTACACCTTC.

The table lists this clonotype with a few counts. The CDR3 sequence: CSARRQGSNQPQHF. For the CDR3, the DNA is TGCAGTGCCAGGCGACAGGGTAGCAATCAGCCCCAGCATTTT. The rearrangement links TRBV20-1 to TRBJ1-5; 7 bases fit TRBD1. Germline-derived CDR1 and CDR2 are DFQATT and SNEGSKA (reference sequence). V shed 6 bases and J 0 bases; nucleotides not matched to a gene: 5. There are 14 residues in the CDR3.

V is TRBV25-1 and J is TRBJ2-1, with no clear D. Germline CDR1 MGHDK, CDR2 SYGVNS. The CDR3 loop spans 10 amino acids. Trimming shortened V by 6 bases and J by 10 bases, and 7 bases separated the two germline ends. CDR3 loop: CASRFGEQFF. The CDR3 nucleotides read TGTGCCAGCAGATTTGGCGAGCAGTTCTTC. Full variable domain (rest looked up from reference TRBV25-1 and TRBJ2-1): EADIYQTPRYLVIGTGKKITLECSQTMGHDKMYWYQQDPGMELHLIHYSYGVNSTEKGDLSSESTVSRIRTEHFPLTLESARPSHTSQYLCASRFGEQFFGPGTRLTVL.

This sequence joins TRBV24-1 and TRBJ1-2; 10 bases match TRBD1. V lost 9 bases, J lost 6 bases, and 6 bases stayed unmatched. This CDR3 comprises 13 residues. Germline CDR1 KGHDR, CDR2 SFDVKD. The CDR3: CATGRDRGDGYTF. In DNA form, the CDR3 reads TGTGCCACCGGTCGGGACAGGGGAGATGGCTACACCTTC.

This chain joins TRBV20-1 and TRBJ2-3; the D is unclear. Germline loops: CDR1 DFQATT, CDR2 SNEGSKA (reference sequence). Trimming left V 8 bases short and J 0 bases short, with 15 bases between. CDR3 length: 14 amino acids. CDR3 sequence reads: CSHVEPLSTDTQYF. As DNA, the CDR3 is TGCAGTCATGTCGAGCCGCTGAGCACAGATACGCAGTATTTT.

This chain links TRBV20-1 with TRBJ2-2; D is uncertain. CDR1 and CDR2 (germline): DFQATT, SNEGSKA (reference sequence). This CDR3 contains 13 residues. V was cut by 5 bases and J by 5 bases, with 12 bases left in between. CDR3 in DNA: TGCAGTGCTGTCTATTCAGGAACCGGGGAGCTGTTTTTT. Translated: CSAVYSGTGELFF.

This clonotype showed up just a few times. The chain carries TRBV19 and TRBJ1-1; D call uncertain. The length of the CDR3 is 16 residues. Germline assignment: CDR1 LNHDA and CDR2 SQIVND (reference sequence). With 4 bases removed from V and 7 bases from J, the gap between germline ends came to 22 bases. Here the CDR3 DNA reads TGTGCCAGTAGTAGAGTAGATGCGGGGAAGCGGGGTGAAGCTTTCTTT. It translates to CASSRVDAGKRGEAFF.

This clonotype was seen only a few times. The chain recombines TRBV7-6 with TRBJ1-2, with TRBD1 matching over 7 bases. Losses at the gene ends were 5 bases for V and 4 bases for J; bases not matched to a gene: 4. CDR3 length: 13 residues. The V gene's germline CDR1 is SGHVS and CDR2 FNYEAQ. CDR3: CASSRGTVYGYTF. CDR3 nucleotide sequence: TGTGCCAGCAGCCGTGGGACAGTCTATGGCTACACCTTC.

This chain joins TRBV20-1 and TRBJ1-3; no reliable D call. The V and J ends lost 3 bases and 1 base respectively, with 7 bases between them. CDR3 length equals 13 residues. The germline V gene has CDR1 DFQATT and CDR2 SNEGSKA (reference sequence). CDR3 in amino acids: CSASMKSGNTIYF. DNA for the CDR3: TGCAGTGCTAGCATGAAATCTGGAAACACCATATATTTT.

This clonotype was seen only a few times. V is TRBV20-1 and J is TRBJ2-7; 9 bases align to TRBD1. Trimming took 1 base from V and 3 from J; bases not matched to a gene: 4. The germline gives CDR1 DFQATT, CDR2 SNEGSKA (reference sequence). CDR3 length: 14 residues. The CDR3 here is CSARVRDRVYEQYF. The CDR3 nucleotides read TGCAGTGCTAGAGTTAGGGACAGGGTCTACGAGCAGTACTTC.

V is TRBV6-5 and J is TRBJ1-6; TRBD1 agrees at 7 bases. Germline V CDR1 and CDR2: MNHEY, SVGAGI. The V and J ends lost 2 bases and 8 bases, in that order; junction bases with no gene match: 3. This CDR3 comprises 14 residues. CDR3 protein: CASSYRQGDSPLHF. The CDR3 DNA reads TGTGCCAGCAGTTACCGGCAGGGGGATTCACCCCTCCACTTT.

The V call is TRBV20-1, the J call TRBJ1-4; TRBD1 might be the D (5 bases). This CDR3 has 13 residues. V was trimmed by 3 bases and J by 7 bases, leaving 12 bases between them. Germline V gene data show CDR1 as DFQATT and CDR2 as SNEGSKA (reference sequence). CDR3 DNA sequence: TGCAGTGCTAGCGGGGACCATATTGAAAAACTGTTTTTT. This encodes CSASGDHIEKLFF.